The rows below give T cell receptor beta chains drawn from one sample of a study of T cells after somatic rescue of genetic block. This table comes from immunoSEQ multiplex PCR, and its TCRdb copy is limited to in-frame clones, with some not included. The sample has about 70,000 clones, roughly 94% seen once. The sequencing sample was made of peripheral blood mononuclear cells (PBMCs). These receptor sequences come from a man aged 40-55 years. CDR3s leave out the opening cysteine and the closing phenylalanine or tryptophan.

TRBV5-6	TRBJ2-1	ASSWRDQPYNEQF
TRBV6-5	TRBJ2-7	ASSTAWGFYEQY
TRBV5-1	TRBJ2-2	ASVPGGSNTGELF
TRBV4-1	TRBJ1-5	ASSQTLTRGVQPQH
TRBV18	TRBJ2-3	ASSSGLAGFTDTQY
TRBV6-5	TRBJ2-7	ASSPPGQGYEQY
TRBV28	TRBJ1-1	ASSTQGRTEAF
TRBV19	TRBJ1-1	ASSIIGQAEAF
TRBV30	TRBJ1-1	AWSEYTEAF
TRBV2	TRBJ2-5	ASSADRGQETQY
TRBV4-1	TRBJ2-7	ASSQAWGDTSYEQY
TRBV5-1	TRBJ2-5	ASSLNGGHQETQY
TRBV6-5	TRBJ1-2	ASSYRRTGTNYGYT
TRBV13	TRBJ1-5	ASSASLNQPQH
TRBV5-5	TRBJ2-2	ASSKLTGTRNTGELF
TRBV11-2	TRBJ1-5	ASSSTGSQPQH
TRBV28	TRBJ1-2	ASSLSGKANYGYT
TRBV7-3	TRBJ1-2	ASSLTGRGNHGYT
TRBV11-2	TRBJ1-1	ASSLVVLDRRQNTEAF
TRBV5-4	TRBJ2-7	ASSPGANYEQY
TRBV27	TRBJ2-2	ASSKGWGNTGELF
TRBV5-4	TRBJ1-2	ASSSKTGRNYGYT
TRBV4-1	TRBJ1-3	ASSSPGILSGNTIY
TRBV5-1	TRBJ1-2	ASSLAQGAYGYT
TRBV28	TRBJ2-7	ASSFSGGIARREDYEQY
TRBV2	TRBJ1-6	ASTILIPNSPLH
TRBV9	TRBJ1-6	ASSLSTGHNSPLH
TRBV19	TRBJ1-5	ASSRRANQPQH
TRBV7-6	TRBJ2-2	ASTQGAAGELF
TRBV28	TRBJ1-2	ASSRGRFYGYT
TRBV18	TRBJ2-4	ASSLQGGGAKNIQY
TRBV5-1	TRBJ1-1	ASSLWEGAEAF
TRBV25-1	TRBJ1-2	ASAGGFGYT
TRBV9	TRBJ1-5	ASSPHPGPMGGQPQH
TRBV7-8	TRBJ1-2	ASSLASVGGVA
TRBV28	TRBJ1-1	ASPRTGGGNTEAF
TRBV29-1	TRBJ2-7	SVGQGNEQY
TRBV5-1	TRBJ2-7	ASSLVGQRTYEQY
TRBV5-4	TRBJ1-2	ASSGRDKLNYGYT
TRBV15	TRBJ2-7	ATSRGRDRGL
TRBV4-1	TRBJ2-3	ASSQRRGGSTQY
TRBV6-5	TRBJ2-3	ASSRGRASDTQY
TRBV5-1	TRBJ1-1	ASSIRDRALNTEAF
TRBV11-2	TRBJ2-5	ASNSRDRGQETQY
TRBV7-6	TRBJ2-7	ASSLDVAEVYEQY
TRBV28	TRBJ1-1	ASRIGQGNPF
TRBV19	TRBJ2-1	ASSRGLAADEQF
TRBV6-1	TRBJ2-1	ASRGDRPRGEQF
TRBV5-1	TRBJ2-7	ASSLQGYEQY
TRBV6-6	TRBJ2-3	ASQTSGRSDTQY
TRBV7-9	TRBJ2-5	ASTTGVETQY
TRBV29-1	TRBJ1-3	SVERGAGGNTIY
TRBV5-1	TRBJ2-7	ASSLAGTNNEQY